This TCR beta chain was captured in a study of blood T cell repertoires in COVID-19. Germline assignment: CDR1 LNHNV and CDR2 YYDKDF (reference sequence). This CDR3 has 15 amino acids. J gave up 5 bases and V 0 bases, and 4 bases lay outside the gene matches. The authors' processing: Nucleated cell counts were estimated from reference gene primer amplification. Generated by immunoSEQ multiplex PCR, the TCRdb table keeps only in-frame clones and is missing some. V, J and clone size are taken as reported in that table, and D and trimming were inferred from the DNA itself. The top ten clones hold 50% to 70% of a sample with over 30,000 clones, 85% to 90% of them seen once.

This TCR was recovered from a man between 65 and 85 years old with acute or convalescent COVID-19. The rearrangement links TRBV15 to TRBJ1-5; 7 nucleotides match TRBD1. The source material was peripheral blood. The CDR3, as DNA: TGTGCCACCAGCAGAGAACCAGGGGGAGATCAGCCCCAGCATTTT. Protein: CATSREPGGDQPQHF.